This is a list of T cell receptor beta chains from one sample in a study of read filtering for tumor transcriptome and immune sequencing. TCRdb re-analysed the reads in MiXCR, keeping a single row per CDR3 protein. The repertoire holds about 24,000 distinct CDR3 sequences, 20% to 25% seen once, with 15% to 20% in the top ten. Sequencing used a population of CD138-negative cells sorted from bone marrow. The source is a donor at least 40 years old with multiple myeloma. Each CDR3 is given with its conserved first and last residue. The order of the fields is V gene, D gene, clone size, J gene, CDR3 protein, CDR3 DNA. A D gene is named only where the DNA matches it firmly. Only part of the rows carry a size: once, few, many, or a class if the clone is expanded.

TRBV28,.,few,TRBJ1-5,CASSSLGFGSNQPQHF,TGTGCCAGCAGTTCCCTGGGCTTTGGGAGCAATCAGCCCCAGCATTTT
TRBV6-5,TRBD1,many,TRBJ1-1,CASSPRGGANTEAFF,TGTGCCAGCAGCCCCAGGGGGGGAGCAAACACTGAAGCTTTCTTT
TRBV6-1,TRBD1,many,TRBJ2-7,CASSERTGYYEQYF,TGTGCCAGCAGTGAAAGGACAGGGTACTACGAGCAGTACTTC
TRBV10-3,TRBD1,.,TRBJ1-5,CAISSQGSNQPQHF,TGTGCCATCAGTTCACAGGGGAGCAATCAGCCCCAGCATTTT
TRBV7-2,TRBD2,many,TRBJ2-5,CASSSPGLEETQYF,TGTGCCAGCAGCTCGCCGGGACTAGAAGAGACCCAGTACTTC
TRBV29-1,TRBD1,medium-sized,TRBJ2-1,CSVRGQGVGHEQFF,TGCAGCGTACGAGGACAGGGGGTCGGCCATGAGCAGTTCTTC
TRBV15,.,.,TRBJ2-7,CATSRESPPSSYEQYF,TGTGCCACCAGCAGAGAGTCACCCCCAAGCTCCTACGAGCAGTACTTC
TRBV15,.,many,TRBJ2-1,CATSRISGFSYNEQFF,TGTGCCACCAGCAGAATATCAGGGTTTTCCTACAATGAGCAGTTCTTC
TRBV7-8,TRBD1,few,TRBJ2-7,CASSYLDRVGYEQYF,TGTGCCAGCAGCTACCTCGACAGGGTAGGCTACGAGCAGTACTTC
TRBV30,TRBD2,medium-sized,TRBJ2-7,CAWRPINVAGDAYEQYF,TGTGCCTGGAGGCCTATTAACGTAGCGGGAGATGCCTACGAGCAGTACTTC
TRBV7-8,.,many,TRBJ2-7,CASSLGSAGEQYF,TGTGCCAGCAGCTTAGGGTCCGCGGGCGAGCAGTACTTC
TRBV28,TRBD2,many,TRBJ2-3,CASSGRVPVVDTQYF,TGTGCCAGCAGTGGGAGGGTCCCCGTGGTCGATACGCAGTATTTT
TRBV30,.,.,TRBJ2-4,CAWSHGGMLAKNIRYF,TGTGCCTGGAGTCACGGGGGAATGCTAGCCAAAAACATTCGGTACTTC
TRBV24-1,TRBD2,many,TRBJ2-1,CATSDLTASGSSYNEQFF,TGTGCCACCAGTGATCTAACTGCTAGCGGGAGCTCCTACAATGAGCAGTTCTTC
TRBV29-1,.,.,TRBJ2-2,CSAVGYLNTGELFF,TGCAGCGCTGTTGGATACCTCAACACCGGGGAGCTGTTTTTT
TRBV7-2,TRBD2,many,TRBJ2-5,CASSLSGGLQETQYF,TGTGCCAGCAGCTTATCGGGAGGCCTTCAAGAGACCCAGTACTTC
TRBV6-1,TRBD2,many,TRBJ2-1,CASSYTGTSGPYNEQFF,TGTGCCAGCAGTTATACCGGGACTAGCGGGCCATACAATGAGCAGTTCTTC
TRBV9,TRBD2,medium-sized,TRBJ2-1,CASSVSSGSRGNEQFF,TGTGCCAGCAGCGTATCTAGCGGGAGTCGTGGGAATGAGCAGTTCTTC
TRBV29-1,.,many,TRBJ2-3,CSATGTDTQYF,TGCAGCGCCACAGGCACAGATACGCAGTATTTT
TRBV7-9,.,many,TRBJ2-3,CASLPGAFTDTQYF,TGTGCCAGCCTGCCAGGGGCCTTCACAGATACGCAGTATTTT
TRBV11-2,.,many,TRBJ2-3,CASSFPGDGNTQYF,TGTGCCAGCAGCTTTCCGGGAGATGGGAATACGCAGTATTTT
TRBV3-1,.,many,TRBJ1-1,CASSHSGAGNTEAFF,TGTGCCAGCAGCCACTCAGGGGCAGGGAACACTGAAGCTTTCTTT
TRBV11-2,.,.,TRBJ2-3,CASRPGGDTQYF,TGTGCCAGCAGGCCGGGCGGAGATACGCAGTATTTT
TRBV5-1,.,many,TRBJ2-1,CASSPDWNNEQFF,TGCGCCAGCAGTCCAGACTGGAACAATGAGCAGTTCTTC
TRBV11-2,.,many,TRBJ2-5,CASSPDWTQYF,TGTGCCAGCAGCCCAGATTGGACCCAGTACTTC
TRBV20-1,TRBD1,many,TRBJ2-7,CSARGQGSYEQYF,TGCAGTGCTAGGGGACAGGGAAGCTACGAGCAGTACTTC
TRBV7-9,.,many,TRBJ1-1,CASSLMGKGTEAFF,TGTGCCAGCAGCTTAATGGGCAAGGGCACTGAAGCTTTCTTT
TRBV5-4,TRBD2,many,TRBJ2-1,CASGGYGGLAGDRSSYNEQFF,TGTGCCAGCGGGGGATATGGGGGACTAGCGGGTGATAGAAGCTCCTACAATGAGCAGTTCTTC
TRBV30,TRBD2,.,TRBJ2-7,CAWSLGTSGSDEQHF,TGTGCCTGGAGTCTCGGGACTAGCGGGAGCGACGAGCAGCACTTC
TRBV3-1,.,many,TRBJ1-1,CASSHGGGTEAFF,TGTGCCAGCAGCCACGGGGGTGGAACTGAAGCTTTCTTT
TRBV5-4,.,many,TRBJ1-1,CASSLKLGTEAFF,TGTGCCAGCAGCTTGAAGCTCGGGACTGAAGCTTTCTTT
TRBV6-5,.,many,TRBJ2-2,CASKKEGSGELFF,TGTGCCAGCAAAAAGGAGGGTTCGGGGGAGCTGTTTTTT
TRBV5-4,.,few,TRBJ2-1,CASSLRGAFGEQFF,TGTGCCAGCAGCTTGAGGGGGGCGTTCGGTGAGCAGTTCTTC